Listed below are T cell receptor beta chains from one sample, sequenced in a study of naive and memory T cell subsets. TCRdb re-analysed the UMI-ligation and nested PCR reads in MiXCR, keeping a single row per CDR3 protein. The sample has 95,000 to 150,000 distinct CDR3 sequences, roughly 36% seen once. The sequenced material came from central memory CD4+ T cells from blood. The receptors shown here come from a human donor in good health. Both conserved end residues are part of each CDR3. The D gene is left open where the match is weak. Size values are once, few and many counts, or a class for expanded clones, and some rows have none.

clone_size j_call v_call d_call cdr3_aa cdr3_nt
- TRBJ1-2 TRBV6-2/TRBV6-3 - CASSTPEAGSYGYTF TGTGCCAGCAGTACCCCGGAAGCAGGGAGCTATGGCTACACCTTC
few TRBJ2-1 TRBV29-1 - CSVAGSWDEQFF TGCAGCGTTGCTGGTAGCTGGGATGAGCAGTTCTTC
- TRBJ1-2 TRBV7-3 TRBD1 CASSLNPRTGYGYTF TGTGCCAGCAGCTTAAACCCACGGACAGGCTATGGCTACACCTTC
- TRBJ2-1 TRBV12-3/TRBV12-4 TRBD2 CASSLDGGNNEQFF TGTGCCAGCAGTTTAGACGGGGGGAACAATGAGCAGTTCTTC
- TRBJ2-3 TRBV29-1 - CSVAGREHGDTQYF TGCAGCGTTGCAGGCAGGGAACATGGAGATACGCAGTATTTT
few TRBJ2-5 TRBV12-3/TRBV12-4 TRBD2 CASALRGSSGTPGGETQYF TGTGCCAGCGCCCTCAGGGGTTCTAGCGGGACTCCCGGAGGAGAGACCCAGTACTTC
- TRBJ1-1 TRBV28 - CASRRQFGTEAFF TGTGCCAGCAGACGACAGTTCGGCACTGAAGCTTTCTTT
few TRBJ2-1 TRBV4-1 TRBD2 CASSKVGGRADNEQFF TGCGCCAGCAGCAAAGTGGGCGGGAGGGCCGACAATGAGCAGTTCTTC
- TRBJ2-7 TRBV4-2 - CASSQVLGSAYEQYF TGTGCCAGCAGCCAAGTGCTGGGTTCGGCCTACGAGCAGTACTTC
- TRBJ2-1 TRBV6-5 TRBD2 CASSVSGRLYNEQFF TGTGCCAGCAGTGTTAGCGGGAGGCTTTACAATGAGCAGTTCTTC
few TRBJ2-7 TRBV28 - CASNTNYEQYF TGTGCCAGCAACACGAACTACGAGCAGTACTTC
- TRBJ1-1 TRBV20-1 TRBD1 CSARINRGLNTEAFF TGCAGTGCTAGGATAAACAGGGGACTAAACACTGAAGCTTTCTTT
- TRBJ1-1 TRBV6-2/TRBV6-3 - CASSFSGGSEAFF TGTGCCAGCAGCTTTAGTGGGGGATCTGAAGCTTTCTTT
- TRBJ1-1 TRBV10-3 - CAISEQGKNTEAFF TGTGCCATCAGTGAACAGGGAAAGAACACTGAAGCTTTCTTT
- TRBJ2-7 TRBV6-6 TRBD1 CASSYLGQSGEQYF TGTGCCAGCAGTTACCTGGGACAGTCGGGCGAGCAGTACTTC
- TRBJ2-2 TRBV5-1 - CASSFQGHANTGELFF TGCGCCAGCAGTTTCCAAGGGCACGCGAACACCGGGGAGCTGTTTTTT
- TRBJ2-1 TRBV20-1 TRBD2 CSARDASGRAREQFF TGCAGTGCTAGAGATGCTAGCGGGAGGGCGAGGGAGCAGTTCTTC
- TRBJ1-6 TRBV14 - CASSQDTGYNSPLHF TGTGCCAGCAGCCAAGATACGGGGTATAATTCACCCCTCCACTTT
few TRBJ2-1 TRBV7-2 - CASSLAIGASYNEQFF TGTGCCAGCAGCTTAGCGATAGGGGCCTCCTACAATGAGCAGTTCTTC
few TRBJ1-2 TRBV7-9 - CASSPKTDQSCTF TGTGCCAGCAGCCCTAAGACAGATCAGAGCTGCACCTTC
- TRBJ2-1 TRBV6-5 - CASSYSRGNEQFF TGTGCCAGCAGTTACTCGAGGGGGAATGAGCAGTTCTTC
- TRBJ2-1 TRBV19 - CASSILGAGPYNEQFF TGTGCCAGTAGTATTTTGGGTGCAGGGCCCTACAATGAGCAGTTCTTC
few TRBJ2-1 TRBV30 - CACIPGLLANEQFF TGTGCCTGTATACCGGGACTTCTGGCCAATGAGCAGTTCTTC
many TRBJ1-4 TRBV5-5 TRBD1 CASSHSGTGGEKLFF TGTGCCAGCTCACATTCCGGGACAGGGGGTGAAAAACTGTTTTTT
- TRBJ2-7 TRBV10-3 TRBD2 CAISEALAGATYEQYF TGTGCCATCAGTGAGGCCTTAGCGGGTGCCACCTACGAGCAGTACTTC
few TRBJ1-2 TRBV6-1 - CASSKGGSVGGANYGYTF TGTGCCAGCAGTAAAGGAGGTTCGGTGGGGGGCGCGAACTATGGCTACACCTTC
- TRBJ2-1 TRBV2 - CASSVGKEQFF TGTGCCAGCAGTGTAGGGAAAGAGCAGTTCTTC
few TRBJ1-5 TRBV6-5 - CASSIAGSQPQHF TGTGCCAGCAGCATCGCAGGGTCTCAGCCCCAGCATTTT
- TRBJ2-5 TRBV5-1 TRBD2 CASSLAAGAGGRETQYF TGCGCCAGCAGCTTGGCCGCGGGGGCGGGAGGCCGGGAGACCCAGTACTTC
- TRBJ2-7 TRBV7-2 TRBD1 CASSLGQGWSSYEQYF TGTGCCAGCAGCTTGGGACAGGGTTGGAGCTCCTACGAGCAGTACTTC
- TRBJ2-5 TRBV7-6 TRBD2 CASSLVASGRETQYF TGTGCCAGCAGCTTAGTGGCCAGCGGGAGGGAGACCCAGTACTTC
- TRBJ2-7 TRBV20-1 - CSASGTTKTYEQYF TGCAGTGCTAGCGGGACCACTAAAACCTACGAGCAGTACTTC
- TRBJ2-1 TRBV7-6 TRBD1 CASSSTGESSYNEQFF TGTGCCAGCAGCTCGACAGGGGAGAGCTCCTACAATGAGCAGTTCTTC
few TRBJ2-3 TRBV5-6 TRBD1 CASRRGQGVSTDTQYF TGTGCCAGCAGACGCGGACAGGGAGTGAGCACAGATACGCAGTATTTT
- TRBJ1-2 TRBV12-3/TRBV12-4 - CASSLYRNYGYTF TGTGCCAGCAGTTTATACAGGAACTATGGCTACACCTTC
- TRBJ1-1 TRBV6-1 - CASSASGPHTEAFF TGTGCCAGCAGTGCGTCAGGGCCCCACACTGAAGCTTTCTTT
- TRBJ2-1 TRBV19 TRBD2 CASSTPSGSEDEQFF TGTGCCAGTAGTACTCCTAGCGGGAGCGAGGATGAGCAGTTCTTC
- TRBJ1-2 TRBV19 TRBD1 CASKPDRARYGYTF TGTGCCAGTAAGCCGGACAGGGCAAGGTATGGCTACACCTTC
- TRBJ2-4 TRBV6-5 - CASRPYARHTKNIQYF TGTGCCAGCAGGCCGTACGCGAGACACACCAAAAACATTCAGTACTTC
once TRBJ2-7 TRBV30 TRBD1 CAWSTPTGTYEQYF TGTGCCTGGAGTACCCCGACAGGGACCTACGAGCAGTACTTC
- TRBJ1-1 TRBV5-1 TRBD1 CASSVGQSNTEAFF TGCGCCAGCAGCGTGGGACAGTCGAACACTGAAGCTTTCTTT
- TRBJ1-1 TRBV3-1 TRBD1 CASSRNTGTGNTEAFF TGTGCCAGCAGTCGTAACACCGGGACAGGGAACACTGAAGCTTTCTTT
- TRBJ2-1 TRBV6-2/TRBV6-3 TRBD2 CASSYGGTRLIYNEQFF TGTGCCAGCAGTTACGGTGGGACTAGACTTATTTACAATGAGCAGTTCTTC
few TRBJ2-1 TRBV19 - CASSRRHHDDEQFF TGTGCCAGTAGTAGACGACACCACGACGATGAGCAGTTCTTC
- TRBJ1-1 TRBV20-1 TRBD1 CSARDGQGGTEAFF TGCAGTGCTAGAGATGGACAGGGTGGCACTGAAGCTTTCTTT
- TRBJ1-1 TRBV4-2 TRBD1 CASSHLQGQGAFTEAFF TGTGCCAGCAGCCACCTCCAGGGCCAGGGGGCGTTCACTGAAGCTTTCTTT
- TRBJ2-1 TRBV18 TRBD2 CASSSKGTSGSAGRHSSSYNEQFF TGTGCCAGCTCCTCGAAGGGGACTAGCGGGAGTGCAGGGAGACACTCGAGCTCCTACAATGAGCAGTTCTTC
many TRBJ2-7 TRBV3-1 - CASSRSGPAYEQYF TGTGCCAGCAGCCGGTCCGGGCCAGCCTACGAGCAGTACTTC